One T cell receptor (beta chain) is described in this entry. Its antigen is currently not known. One base away there is no much larger clone; base qualities are not given. The record originates from a study of technical replicates of blood from a handful of donors (dated by TCRdb to about 2017). The library relied on the immunoSEQ multiplex PCR assay. TCRdb stores this immuneACCESS table with in-frame sequences only. Part of the clones is absent; in the studies checked, under half of the shortfall reflects unresolved V genes, and no reason is known for the rest. The sample contains over 10,000 clones, 94% of them found a single time. Together, the top ten hold 7.6% of the sample. The CDR3 contains 15 residues, cysteine and phenylalanine counted. Only the CDR3 portion is preserved as DNA: 45 bases, with reading frame beginning at the first base. CDR1 and CDR2 are read off the germline V gene (reference sequence) as MNHEY and SMNVEV. After removal of 6 bases from V and 3 bases from J, the junction retains 7 bases not matched to a gene.

The sequenced sample consisted of PBMCs. The chain uses TRBV27 and TRBJ2-7, with 11 central nucleotides matching TRBD1. The TCR sequence derives from a human donor in good health. The encoded CDR3 is CASRGQGEQDYEQYF. The nucleotide sequence reads TGTGCCAGCAGGGGACAGGGGGAACAAGACTACGAGCAGTACTTC.